The T cell receptor beta chain described here comes from a study of T cells after yellow fever vaccination. As for the study in general: The SMART-Seq v4 Ultra Low Input method served to prepare the low-cell-number fractions. Study-wide results and caveats: Reappearance after the booster was seen for most primary-vaccination clones, at 95% to 98% CD4 and around 90% CD8. Contaminants from the bulk population, in the form of abundant clonotypes, could be found in FACS-sorted repertoires.

In germline, CDR1 is SGHTA, CDR2 FQGTGA. This CDR3 has 14 amino acids. The germline V and J ends were trimmed by 5 bases and 0 bases, with 8 bases remaining between them. MiXCR, applied by TCRdb to the 5' RACE reads, yields one record per CDR3 protein. Among more than 350,000 distinct CDR3 sequences listed, around a tenth were seen once. This clonotype was found many times. Antigen unknown. This TCR was recovered from a man aged 18 to 35 who received the YFV17D yellow fever vaccine. The material was PBMCs, obtained on the day of the first yellow fever vaccination. The rearrangement joins TRBV7-3 to TRBJ2-1; D tentatively reads TRBD1 or TRBD2 (5 bases each). CDR3 sequence (DNA): TGTGCCAGCAGCCGGGGCGGCTCCTACAATGAGCAGTTCTTC. The encoded protein is CASSRGGSYNEQFF.